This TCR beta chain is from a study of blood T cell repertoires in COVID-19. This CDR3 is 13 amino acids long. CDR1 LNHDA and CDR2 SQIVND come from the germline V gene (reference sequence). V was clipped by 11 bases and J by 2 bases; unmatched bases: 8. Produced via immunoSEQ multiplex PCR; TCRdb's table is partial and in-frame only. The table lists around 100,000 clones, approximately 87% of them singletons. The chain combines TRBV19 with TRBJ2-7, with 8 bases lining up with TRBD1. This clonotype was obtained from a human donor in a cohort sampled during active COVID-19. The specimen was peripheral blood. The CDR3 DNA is TGTGCCGTCGGCGGGACAGGAACCTACGAGCAGTACTTC. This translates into CAVGGTGTYEQYF.